One TCR beta chain is described in this entry. V lost 5 bases to trimming and J lost 6 bases, with 14 bases between them. Germline loops: CDR1 SGHNT, CDR2 YENEEA. The CDR3 has 14 residues. Only in-frame clones appear in the TCRdb table, and some are missing; sequencing was by immunoSEQ multiplex PCR. The table includes approximately 170,000 clones, about nine tenths detected once. Followed over time, Seattle patients had been enrolled while infection was active. These data originate in a study of blood T cell repertoires in COVID-19. The overall study: Spain, Italy and the United States supplied samples that represented acute and convalescent COVID-19. Nucleic acid was either cDNA or gDNA, and it came from T cells, B-cell-depleted T cells, or PBMCs.

This chain links TRBV11-3 with TRBJ2-1; a weak D match, TRBD1 (6 bases). The sample was peripheral blood. This clonotype originated in a young man with COVID-19, enrolled during active disease. The CDR3 is CASSRGGQINEQFF. The CDR3 region has the DNA TGTGCCAGCAGCCGTGGTGGACAGATCAATGAGCAGTTCTTC.